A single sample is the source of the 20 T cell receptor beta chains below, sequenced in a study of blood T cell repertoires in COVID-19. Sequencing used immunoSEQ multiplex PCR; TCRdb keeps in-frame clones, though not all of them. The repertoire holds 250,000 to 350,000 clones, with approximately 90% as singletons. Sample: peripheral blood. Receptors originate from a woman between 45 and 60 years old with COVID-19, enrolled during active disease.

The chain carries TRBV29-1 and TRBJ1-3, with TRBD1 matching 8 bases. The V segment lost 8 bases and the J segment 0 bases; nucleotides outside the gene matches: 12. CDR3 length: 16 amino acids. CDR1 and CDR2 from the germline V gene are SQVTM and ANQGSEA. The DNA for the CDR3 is TGCAGCCCCCGGGAGACAGGGGCACTCTCTGGAAACACCATATATTTT. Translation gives CSPRETGALSGNTIYF.

The DNA for the CDR3 is TGTGCCAGTAGTATTGTCGCGGGAGGGCGTTACGAGCAGTACTTC. It encodes CASSIVAGGRYEQYF. The chain is built from TRBV19 and TRBJ2-7; the match to TRBD2 covers 9 bases. There are 15 residues in the CDR3. V dropped 3 bases and J dropped 4; count of bases not matched to a gene: 7. Looked up from germline, CDR1 is LNHDA and CDR2 is SQIVND (reference sequence). Based on the CDR3 plus reference TRBV19 and TRBJ2-7, the full variable domain is DGGITQSPKYLFRKEGQNVTLSCEQNLNHDAMYWYRQDPGQGLRLIYYSQIVNDFQKGDIAEGYSVSREKKESFPLTVTSAQKNPTAFYLCASSIVAGGRYEQYFGPGTRLTVT.

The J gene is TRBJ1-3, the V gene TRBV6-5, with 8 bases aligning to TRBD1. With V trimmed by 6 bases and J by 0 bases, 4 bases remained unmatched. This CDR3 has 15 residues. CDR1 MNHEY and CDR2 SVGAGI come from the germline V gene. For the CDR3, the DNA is TGTGCCAGCAGCTTCGGGACAGGCTCTGGAAACACCATATATTTT. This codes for CASSFGTGSGNTIYF.

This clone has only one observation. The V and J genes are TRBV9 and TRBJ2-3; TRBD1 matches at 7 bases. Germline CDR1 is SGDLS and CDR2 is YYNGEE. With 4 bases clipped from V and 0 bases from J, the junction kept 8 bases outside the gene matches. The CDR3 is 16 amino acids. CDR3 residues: CASSTRTGVSTDTQYF. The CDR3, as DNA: TGTGCCAGCAGCACTCGGACAGGCGTTAGCACAGATACGCAGTATTTT. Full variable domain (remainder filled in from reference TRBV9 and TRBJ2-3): DSGVTQTPKHLITATGQRVTLRCSPRSGDLSVYWYQQSLDQGLQFLIQYYNGEERAKGNILERFSAQQFPDLHSELNLSSLELGDSALYFCASSTRTGVSTDTQYFGPGTRLTVL.

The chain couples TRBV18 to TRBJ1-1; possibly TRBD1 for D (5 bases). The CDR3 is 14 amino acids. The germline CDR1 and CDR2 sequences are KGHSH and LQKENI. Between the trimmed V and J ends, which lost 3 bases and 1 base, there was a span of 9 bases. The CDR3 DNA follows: TGTGCCAGCTCACCGGACACCAGGAACACTGAAGCTTTCTTT. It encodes CASSPDTRNTEAFF.

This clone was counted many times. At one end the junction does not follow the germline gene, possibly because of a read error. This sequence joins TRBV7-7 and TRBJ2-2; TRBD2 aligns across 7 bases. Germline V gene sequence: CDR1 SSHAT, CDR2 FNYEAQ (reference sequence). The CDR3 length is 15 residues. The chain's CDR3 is CASSPSGVGPGELFF. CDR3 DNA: TGTGCTAGCAGCCCTAGCGGCGTAGGGCCCGGGGAGCTGTTTTTT.

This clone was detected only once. CDR3 coding DNA: TGTGCCAGCAGCTTAGGGGGACAGGGGGCCGGAGAGACCCAGTACTTC. This codes for CASSLGGQGAGETQYF. This chain connects TRBV7-9 to TRBJ2-5, with 12 positions matching TRBD1. This CDR3 contains 16 residues. After removal of 1 base from V and 4 bases from J, the junction contained 4 bases not matched to a gene. The germline gives CDR1 SEHNR, CDR2 FQNEAQ (reference sequence).

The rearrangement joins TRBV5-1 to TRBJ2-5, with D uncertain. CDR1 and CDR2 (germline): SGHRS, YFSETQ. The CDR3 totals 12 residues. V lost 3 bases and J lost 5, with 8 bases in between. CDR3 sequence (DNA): TGCGCCAGCAGCTACGCGGATGAGACCCAGTACTTC. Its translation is CASSYADETQYF.

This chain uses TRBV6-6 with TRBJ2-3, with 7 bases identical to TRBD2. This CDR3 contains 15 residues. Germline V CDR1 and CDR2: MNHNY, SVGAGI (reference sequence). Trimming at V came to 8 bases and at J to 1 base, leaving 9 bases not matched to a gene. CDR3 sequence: CASLNRAGGTDTQYF. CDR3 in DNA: TGTGCCAGCCTCAACCGGGCGGGGGGCACAGATACGCAGTATTTT.

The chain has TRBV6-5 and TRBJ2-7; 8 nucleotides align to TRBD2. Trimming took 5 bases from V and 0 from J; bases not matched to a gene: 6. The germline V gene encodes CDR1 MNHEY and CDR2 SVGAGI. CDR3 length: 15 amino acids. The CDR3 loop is CASSKTSGRSYEQYF. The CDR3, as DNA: TGTGCCAGCAGTAAAACTAGCGGTCGCTCCTACGAGCAGTACTTC.

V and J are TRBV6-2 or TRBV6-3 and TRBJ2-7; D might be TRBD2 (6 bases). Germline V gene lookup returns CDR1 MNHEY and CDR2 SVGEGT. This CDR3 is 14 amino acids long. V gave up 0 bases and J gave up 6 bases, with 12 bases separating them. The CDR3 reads CASSYSATSAEQYF. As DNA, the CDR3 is TGTGCCAGCAGTTACTCGGCGACTAGTGCCGAGCAGTACTTC.

This CDR3 reads CAWSLTTGSGGYTF. In DNA, the CDR3 is TGTGCCTGGAGTCTCACGACAGGGTCGGGTGGCTACACCTTC. The chain is built from TRBV30 and TRBJ1-2; 7 bases match TRBD1. Germline V CDR1 and CDR2: GTSNPN, SVGIG (reference sequence). The CDR3 loop spans 14 amino acids. Trimming at V came to 2 bases and at J to 7 bases, leaving 10 bases not matched to a gene.

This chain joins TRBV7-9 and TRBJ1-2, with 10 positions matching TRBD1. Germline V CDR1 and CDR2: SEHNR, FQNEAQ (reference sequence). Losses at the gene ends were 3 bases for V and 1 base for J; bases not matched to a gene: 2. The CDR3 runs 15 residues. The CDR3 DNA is TGTGCCAGCAGCTTTGGACAGGGGGTTAACTATGGCTACACCTTC. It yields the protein CASSFGQGVNYGYTF. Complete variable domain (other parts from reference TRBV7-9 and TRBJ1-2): DTGVSQNPRHKITKRGQNVTFRCDPISEHNRLYWYRQTLGQGPEFLTYFQNEAQLEKSRLLSDRFSAERPKGSFSTLEIQRTEQGDSAMYLCASSFGQGVNYGYTFGSGTRLTVV.

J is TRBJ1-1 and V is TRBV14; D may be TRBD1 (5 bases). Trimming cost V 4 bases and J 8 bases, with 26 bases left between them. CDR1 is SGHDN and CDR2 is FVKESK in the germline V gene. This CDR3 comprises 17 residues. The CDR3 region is CASSPNKLVGTNREAFF. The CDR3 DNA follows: TGTGCCAGCAGCCCTAACAAGCTGGTAGGGACTAACCGAGAAGCTTTCTTT.

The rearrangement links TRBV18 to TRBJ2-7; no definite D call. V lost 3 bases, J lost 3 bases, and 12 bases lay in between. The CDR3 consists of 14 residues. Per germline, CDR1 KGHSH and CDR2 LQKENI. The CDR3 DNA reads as TGTGCCAGCTCACCCTACCAGGTAGACTACGAGCAGTACTTC. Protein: CASSPYQVDYEQYF.

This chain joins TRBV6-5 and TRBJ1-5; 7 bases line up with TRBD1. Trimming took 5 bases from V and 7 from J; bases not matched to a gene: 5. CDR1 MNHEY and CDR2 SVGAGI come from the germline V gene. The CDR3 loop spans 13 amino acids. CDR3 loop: CASSRQGPQPQHF. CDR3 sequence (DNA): TGTGCCAGCAGTCGACAGGGCCCCCAGCCCCAGCATTTT.

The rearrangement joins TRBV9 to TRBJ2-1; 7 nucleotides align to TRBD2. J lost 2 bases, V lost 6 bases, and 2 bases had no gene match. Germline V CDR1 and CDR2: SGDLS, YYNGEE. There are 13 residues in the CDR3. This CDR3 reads CASNLAAYNEQFF. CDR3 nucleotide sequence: TGTGCCAGCAACCTAGCGGCCTACAATGAGCAGTTCTTC. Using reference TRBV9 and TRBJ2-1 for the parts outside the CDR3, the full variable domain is DSGVTQTPKHLITATGQRVTLRCSPRSGDLSVYWYQQSLDQGLQFLIQYYNGEERAKGNILERFSAQQFPDLHSELNLSSLELGDSALYFCASNLAAYNEQFFGPGTRLTVL.

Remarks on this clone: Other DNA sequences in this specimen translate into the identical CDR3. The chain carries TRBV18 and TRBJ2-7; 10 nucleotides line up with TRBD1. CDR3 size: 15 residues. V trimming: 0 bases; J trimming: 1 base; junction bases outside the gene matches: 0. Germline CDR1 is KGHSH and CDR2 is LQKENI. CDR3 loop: CASSPPGQGSYEQYF. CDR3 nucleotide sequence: TGTGCCAGCTCACCACCGGGACAGGGGTCCTACGAGCAGTACTTC.

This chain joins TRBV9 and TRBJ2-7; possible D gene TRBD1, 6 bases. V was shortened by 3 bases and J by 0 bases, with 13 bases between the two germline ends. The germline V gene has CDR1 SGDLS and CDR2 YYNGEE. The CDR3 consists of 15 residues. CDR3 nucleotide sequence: TGTGCCAGCAGCGACGGAGGACAGTCCTCCTACGAGCAGTACTTC. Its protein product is CASSDGGQSSYEQYF.

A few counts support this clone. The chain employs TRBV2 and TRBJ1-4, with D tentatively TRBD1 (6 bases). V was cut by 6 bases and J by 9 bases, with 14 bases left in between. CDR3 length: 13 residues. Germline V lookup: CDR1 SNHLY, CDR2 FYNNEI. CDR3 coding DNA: TGTGCCAGCAGCGACAATCAGGGGAAAAAACTGTTTTTT. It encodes CASSDNQGKKLFF.